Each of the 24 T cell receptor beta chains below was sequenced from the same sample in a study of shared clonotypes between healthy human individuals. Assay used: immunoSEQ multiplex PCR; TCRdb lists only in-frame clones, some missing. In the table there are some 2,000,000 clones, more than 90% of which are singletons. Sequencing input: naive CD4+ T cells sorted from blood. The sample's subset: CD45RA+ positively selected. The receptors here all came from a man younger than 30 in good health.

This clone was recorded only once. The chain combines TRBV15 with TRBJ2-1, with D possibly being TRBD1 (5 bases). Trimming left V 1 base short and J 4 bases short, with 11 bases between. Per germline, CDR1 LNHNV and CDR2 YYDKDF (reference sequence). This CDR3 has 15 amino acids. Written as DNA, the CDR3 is TGTGCCACCAGCAGAGCACCAGGGTCTTACAATGAGCAGTTCTTC. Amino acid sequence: CATSRAPGSYNEQFF.

CDR3 residues: CASSLITPGEQYF. The CDR3 coding sequence is TGTGCCAGCAGTTTAATTACCCCTGGGGAGCAGTACTTC. The gene calls are TRBV28 and TRBJ2-7; D is undetermined. The V and J ends lost 2 bases and 7 bases respectively, with 12 bases between them. The CDR3 contains 13 residues. Germline V gene data show CDR1 as MDHEN and CDR2 as SYDVKM.

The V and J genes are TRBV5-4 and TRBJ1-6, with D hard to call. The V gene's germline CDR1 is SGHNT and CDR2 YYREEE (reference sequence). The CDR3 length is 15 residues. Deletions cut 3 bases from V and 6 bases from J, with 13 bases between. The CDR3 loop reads CASSWVGDPNSPLHF. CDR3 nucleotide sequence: TGTGCCAGCAGCTGGGTCGGGGATCCTAATTCACCCCTCCACTTT.

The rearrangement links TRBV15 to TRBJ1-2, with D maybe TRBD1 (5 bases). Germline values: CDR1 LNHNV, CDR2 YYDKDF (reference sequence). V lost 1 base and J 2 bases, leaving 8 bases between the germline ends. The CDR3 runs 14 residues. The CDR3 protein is CATSRGDGNYGYTF. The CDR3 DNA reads TGTGCCACCAGCAGAGGGGACGGAAACTATGGCTACACCTTC.

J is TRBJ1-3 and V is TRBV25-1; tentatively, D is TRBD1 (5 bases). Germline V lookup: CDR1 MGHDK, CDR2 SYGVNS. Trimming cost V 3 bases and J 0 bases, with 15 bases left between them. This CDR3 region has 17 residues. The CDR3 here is CASSDGTLFHSGNTIYF. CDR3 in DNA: TGTGCCAGCAGTGACGGGACCCTGTTCCACTCTGGAAACACCATATATTTT.

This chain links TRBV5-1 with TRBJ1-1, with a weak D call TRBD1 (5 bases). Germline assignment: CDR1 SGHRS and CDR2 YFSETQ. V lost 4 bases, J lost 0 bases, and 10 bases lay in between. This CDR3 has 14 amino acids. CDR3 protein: CASSPGEVNTEAFF. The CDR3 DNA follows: TGCGCCAGCAGCCCGGGGGAGGTGAACACTGAAGCTTTCTTT.

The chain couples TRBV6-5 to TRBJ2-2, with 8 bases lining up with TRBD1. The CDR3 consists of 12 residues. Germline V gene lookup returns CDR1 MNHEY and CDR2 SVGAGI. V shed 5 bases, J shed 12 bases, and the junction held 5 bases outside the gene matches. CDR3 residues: CASSPRTGKLFF. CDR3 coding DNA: TGTGCCAGCAGTCCCCGGACAGGGAAGCTGTTTTTT.

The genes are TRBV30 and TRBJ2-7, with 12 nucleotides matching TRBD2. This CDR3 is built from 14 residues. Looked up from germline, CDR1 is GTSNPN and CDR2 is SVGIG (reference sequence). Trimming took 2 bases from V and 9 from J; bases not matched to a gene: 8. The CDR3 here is CAWSTVTSGSVQYF. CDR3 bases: TGTGCCTGGAGTACTGTGACTAGCGGGAGCGTGCAGTACTTC.

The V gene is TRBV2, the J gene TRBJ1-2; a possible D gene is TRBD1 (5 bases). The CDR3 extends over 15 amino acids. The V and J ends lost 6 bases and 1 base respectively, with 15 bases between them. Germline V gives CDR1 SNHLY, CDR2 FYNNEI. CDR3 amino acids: CASRPGLAHNYGYTF. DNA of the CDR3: TGTGCCAGCAGACCGGGGCTTGCTCATAACTATGGCTACACCTTC.

The CDR3 region is CASSLGSMGSSPLHF. For the CDR3, the DNA is TGTGCCAGCAGTTTAGGGTCGATGGGGAGTTCACCCCTCCACTTT. The J gene is TRBJ1-6, the V gene TRBV28; no clear D gene. Trimming took off 2 bases at V and 9 bases at J, with 14 bases between the two ends. Germline lookup yields CDR1 MDHEN and CDR2 SYDVKM. The CDR3 runs 15 residues.

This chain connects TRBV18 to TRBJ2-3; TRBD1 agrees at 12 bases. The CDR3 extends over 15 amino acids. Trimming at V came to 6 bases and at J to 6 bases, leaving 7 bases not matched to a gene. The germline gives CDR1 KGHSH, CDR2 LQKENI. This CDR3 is CASSAGQGARDTQYF. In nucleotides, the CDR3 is TGTGCCAGCTCGGCGGGACAGGGGGCCCGGGATACGCAGTATTTT.

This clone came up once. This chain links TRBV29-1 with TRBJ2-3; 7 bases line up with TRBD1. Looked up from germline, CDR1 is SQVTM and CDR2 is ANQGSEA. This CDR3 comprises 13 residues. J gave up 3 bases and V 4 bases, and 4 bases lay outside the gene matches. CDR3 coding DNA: TGCAGCGTTGGACAGGGTGGAACAGATACGCAGTATTTT. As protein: CSVGQGGTDTQYF.

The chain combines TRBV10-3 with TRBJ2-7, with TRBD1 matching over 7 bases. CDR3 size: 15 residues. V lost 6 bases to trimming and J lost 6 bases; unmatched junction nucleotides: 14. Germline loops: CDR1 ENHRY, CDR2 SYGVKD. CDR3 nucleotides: TGTGCCATCAGCCCGACTACAGGGGCGCACGGCGAGCAGTACTTC. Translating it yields CAISPTTGAHGEQYF.

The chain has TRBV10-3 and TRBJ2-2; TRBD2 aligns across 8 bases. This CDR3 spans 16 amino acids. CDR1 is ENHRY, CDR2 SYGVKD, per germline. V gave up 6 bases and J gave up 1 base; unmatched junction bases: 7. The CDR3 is CAISSALAGNTGELFF. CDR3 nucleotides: TGTGCCATCAGCTCCGCCCTAGCGGGGAACACCGGGGAGCTGTTTTTT.

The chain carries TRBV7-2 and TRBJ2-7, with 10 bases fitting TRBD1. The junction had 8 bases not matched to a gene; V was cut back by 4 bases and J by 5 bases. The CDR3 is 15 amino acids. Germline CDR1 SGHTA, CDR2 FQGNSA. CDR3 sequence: CASSSQTGGYHEQYF. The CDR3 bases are TGTGCCAGCAGCTCACAGACAGGGGGCTACCACGAGCAGTACTTC.

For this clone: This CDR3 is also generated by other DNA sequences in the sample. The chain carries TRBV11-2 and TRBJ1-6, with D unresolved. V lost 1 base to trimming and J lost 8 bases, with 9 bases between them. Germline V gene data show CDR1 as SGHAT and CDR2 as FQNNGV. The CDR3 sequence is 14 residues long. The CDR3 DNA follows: TGTGCCAGCAGCTTAGGGCGGGCAGATTCACCCCTCCACTTT. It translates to CASSLGRADSPLHF. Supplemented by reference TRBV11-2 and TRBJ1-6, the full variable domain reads EAGVAQSPRYKIIEKRQSVAFWCNPISGHATLYWYQQILGQGPKLLIQFQNNGVVDDSQLPKDRFSAERLKGVDSTLKIQPAKLEDSAVYLCASSLGRADSPLHFGNGTRLTVT.

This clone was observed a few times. For the CDR3, the DNA is TGTGCCAGCAGCGTACAGAGCACCGGGGAGCTGTTTTTT. Its protein product is CASSVQSTGELFF. This chain links TRBV11-3 with TRBJ2-2; D is undetermined. The V and J ends lost 5 bases and 4 bases respectively, with 8 bases between them. The CDR3 loop spans 13 amino acids. Germline V CDR1 and CDR2: SGHNT, YENEEA.

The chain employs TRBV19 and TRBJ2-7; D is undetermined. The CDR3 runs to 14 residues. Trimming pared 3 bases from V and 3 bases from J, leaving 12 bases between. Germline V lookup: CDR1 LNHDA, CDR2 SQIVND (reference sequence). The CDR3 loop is CASSIGPPLYEQYF. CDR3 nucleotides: TGTGCCAGTAGTATCGGACCACCTCTCTACGAGCAGTACTTC.

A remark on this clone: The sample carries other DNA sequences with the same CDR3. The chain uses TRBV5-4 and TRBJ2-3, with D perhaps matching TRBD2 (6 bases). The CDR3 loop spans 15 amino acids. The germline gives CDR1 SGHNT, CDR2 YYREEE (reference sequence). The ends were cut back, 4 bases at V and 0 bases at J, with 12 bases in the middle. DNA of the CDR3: TGTGCCAGCAGCCTACCGGGGGTTAGCACAGATACGCAGTATTTT. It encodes CASSLPGVSTDTQYF.

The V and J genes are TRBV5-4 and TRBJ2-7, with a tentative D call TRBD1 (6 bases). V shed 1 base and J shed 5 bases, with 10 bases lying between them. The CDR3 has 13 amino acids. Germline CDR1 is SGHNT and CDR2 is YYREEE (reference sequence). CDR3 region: CASSLQGMDEQYF. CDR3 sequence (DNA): TGTGCCAGCAGCTTGCAGGGGATGGACGAGCAGTACTTC.

CDR3 bases: TGTGCCAGCAGCGTCGAGGACGCAGGGGCTTCACCCCTCCACTTT. It is translated as CASSVEDAGASPLHF. V and J are TRBV9 and TRBJ1-6; possibly TRBD1 for D (6 bases). The V gene lost 2 bases and the J gene lost 9 bases, with 15 bases spanning the gap. CDR3 size: 15 residues. Per germline, CDR1 SGDLS and CDR2 YYNGEE.

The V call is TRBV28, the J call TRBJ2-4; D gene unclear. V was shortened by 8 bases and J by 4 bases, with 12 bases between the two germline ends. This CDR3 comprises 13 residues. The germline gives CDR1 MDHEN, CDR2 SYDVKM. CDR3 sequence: CASGPGLKNIQYF. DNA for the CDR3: TGTGCCAGCGGCCCCGGCCTGAAAAACATTCAGTACTTC. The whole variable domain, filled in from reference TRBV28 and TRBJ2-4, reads DVKVTQSSRYLVKRTGEKVFLECVQDMDHENMFWYRQDPGLGLRLIYFSYDVKMKEKGDIPEGYSVSREKKERFSLILESASTNQTSMYLCASGPGLKNIQYFGAGTRLSVL.

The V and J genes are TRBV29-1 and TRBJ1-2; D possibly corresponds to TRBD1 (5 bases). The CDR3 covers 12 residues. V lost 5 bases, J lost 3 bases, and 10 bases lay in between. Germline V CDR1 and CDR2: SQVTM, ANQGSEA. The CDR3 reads CSVSGSYYGYTF. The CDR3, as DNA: TGCAGCGTTTCAGGGTCATACTATGGCTACACCTTC.

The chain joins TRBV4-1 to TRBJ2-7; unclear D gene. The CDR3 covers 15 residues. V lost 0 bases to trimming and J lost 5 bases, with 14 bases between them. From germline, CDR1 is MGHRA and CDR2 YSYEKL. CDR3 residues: CASSQESRNRNEQYF. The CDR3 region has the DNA TGCGCCAGCAGCCAAGAGTCACGGAACCGTAACGAGCAGTACTTC.